This T cell receptor (beta chain) was documented in a study of CD8 T cells in Susac syndrome. Study in general: Blood was drawn from patients with Susac syndrome. At that point, they were therapy-naive, on corticosteroids, or on intravenous immunoglobulin alone.

From blood CD8+ and CD4+ T cells, TCR beta sequences were generated. Looked up from germline, CDR1 is MDHEN and CDR2 is SYDVKM. V lost 2 bases to trimming and J lost 0 bases, with 10 bases between them. CDR3 length equals 15 residues. Random hexamers primed reverse transcription of roughly 0.45 to 1 ug RNA. Across 54 Vbeta and 13 Jbeta, TCR beta CDR3 was amplified with immunoSEQ multiplex PCR. TCRdb independently ran MiXCR on the immunoSEQ multiplex PCR reads; one entry per CDR3 protein. The table has more than 150,000 distinct CDR3 sequences, just under 95% seen once. The clonotype was recovered from a human donor with Susac syndrome. What was sequenced was CD8+ T cells from PBMCs. V usage is TRBV28 and J usage is TRBJ1-1; no firm D call. The CDR3 DNA follows: TGTGCCAGCAGTTTACTCGGAGGAATGAACACTGAAGCTTTCTTT. Its translation: CASSLLGGMNTEAFF.